The 32 T cell receptor beta chains below were found in one sample sequenced in a study of cytotoxic CD8 clonotypes in ibrutinib-treated CLL. TCRdb's table, derived via immunoSEQ multiplex PCR, lists solely in-frame clones and lacks some. The sample has approximately 140,000 clones; approximately 90% are singletons. The specimen was PBMCs, collected after 12 months of ibrutinib treatment. The receptors were sampled from a human donor with chronic lymphocytic leukemia.

The gene calls are TRBV5-6 and TRBJ1-2, with D unresolved. Trimming left V 4 bases short and J 10 bases short, with 14 bases between. Germline CDR1 reads SGHDT; CDR2 reads YYEEEE. This CDR3 has 12 residues. Here the CDR3 DNA reads TGTGCCAGCAGCGTAGAGGGCCTCGACTACACCTTC. This encodes CASSVEGLDYTF.

This chain uses TRBV10-3 with TRBJ2-1; D unresolved. The CDR3 is 15 residues long. V was trimmed by 0 bases and J by 2 bases, leaving 8 bases between them. Germline-derived CDR1 and CDR2 are ENHRY and SYGVKD. CDR3 coding DNA: TGTGCCATCAGTGAGTCGTGGGATACCTACAATGAGCAGTTCTTC. Amino acid sequence: CAISESWDTYNEQFF.

The genes are TRBV5-1 and TRBJ2-7, with D perhaps matching TRBD1 or TRBD2 (5 bases each). With 5 bases removed from V and 3 bases from J, the gap between germline ends came to 12 bases. Germline CDR1 is SGHRS and CDR2 is YFSETQ. The CDR3 extends over 13 amino acids. The CDR3 DNA is TGCGCCAGCAGTAAGGGACGCGACTACGAGCAGTACTTC. Residues: CASSKGRDYEQYF.

The sample holds a few counts of this clone. The rearrangement links TRBV18 to TRBJ2-2; 8 positions agree with TRBD1. This CDR3 is 14 amino acids long. Trimming removed 6 bases from V and 3 bases from J; junction bases left unmatched: 3. Per germline, CDR1 KGHSH and CDR2 LQKENI. DNA of the CDR3: TGTGCCAGCTCGGAGACAGGGGACACCGGGGAGCTGTTTTTT. As protein: CASSETGDTGELFF.

The chain recombines TRBV7-2 with TRBJ2-5; 7 bases map to TRBD2. From germline, CDR1 is SGHTA and CDR2 FQGNSA. The CDR3 length is 11 residues. V lost 5 bases and J lost 9; bases outside the gene matches: 3. CDR3 region: CASSRDYSQYF. CDR3 bases: TGTGCCAGCAGCCGGGACTATTCCCAGTACTTC.

The J gene is TRBJ2-7, the V gene TRBV18; D remains ambiguous. This CDR3 contains 15 residues. V was clipped by 4 bases and J by 0 bases, with 13 bases between them. Germline CDR1 reads KGHSH; CDR2 reads LQKENI. The CDR3 sequence is CASSRNYPNSYEQYF. As DNA, the CDR3 is TGTGCCAGCTCACGCAACTACCCCAACTCCTACGAGCAGTACTTC.

This clone was picked up one time. The chain has TRBV14 and TRBJ2-7, with 7 bases aligning to TRBD2. The V segment lost 4 bases and the J segment 5 bases; nucleotides outside the gene matches: 8. This CDR3 contains 14 residues. CDR1 SGHDN and CDR2 FVKESK come from the germline V gene. CDR3 residues: CASSLAREGHEQYF. CDR3 DNA sequence: TGTGCCAGCAGCCTAGCGAGGGAGGGGCACGAGCAGTACTTC.

The V gene is TRBV7-2, the J gene TRBJ2-2; D tentatively reads TRBD1 or TRBD2 (5 bases each). The CDR3 sequence is 16 residues long. V dropped 4 bases and J dropped 4 bases, with 16 bases sitting between them. CDR1 is SGHTA, CDR2 FQGNSA, per germline. For the CDR3, the DNA is TGTGCCAGCAGCTCCCCCCGGGGCCTAAGCACCGGGGAGCTGTTTTTT. Its translation: CASSSPRGLSTGELFF.

The rearrangement joins TRBV10-3 to TRBJ1-1, with D possibly matching TRBD1 (6 bases). Germline lookup yields CDR1 ENHRY and CDR2 SYGVKD. The length of the CDR3 is 13 residues. V was pared by 6 bases and J by 1 base, with 9 bases between. The CDR3 loop reads CAIRGRGNTEAFF. The CDR3 DNA reads as TGTGCCATCAGGGGCAGGGGGAACACTGAAGCTTTCTTT.

The genes are TRBV2 and TRBJ1-5; weak D call: TRBD1 (5 bases). The ends were cut back, 6 bases at V and 0 bases at J, with 9 bases in the middle. In germline, CDR1 is SNHLY, CDR2 FYNNEI. This CDR3 contains 14 residues. The CDR3 sequence: CASRKDNSNQPQHF. CDR3 coding DNA: TGTGCCAGCAGGAAGGACAATAGCAATCAGCCCCAGCATTTT.

This chain uses TRBV28 with TRBJ1-4, with D hard to call. Germline V gene data show CDR1 as MDHEN and CDR2 as SYDVKM. The CDR3 is made up of 15 amino acids. V was trimmed by 2 bases and J by 5 bases, leaving 12 bases between them. The CDR3: CASSLRGAGNEKLFF. CDR3 bases: TGTGCCAGCAGTTTACGGGGAGCGGGGAATGAAAAACTGTTTTTT.

The chain links TRBV4-3 to TRBJ2-1; 8 positions match TRBD1. Germline trimming cut 7 bases from V and 5 bases from J; bases unmatched to any gene: 13. The CDR3 consists of 16 residues. Germline V gene lookup returns CDR1 LGHNA and CDR2 YSLEER. In nucleotides, the CDR3 is TGCGCCAGCAACCAGGGGGCGGGATCGACGAACAATGAGCAGTTCTTC. This encodes CASNQGAGSTNNEQFF.

The V call is TRBV18, the J call TRBJ2-7, with 7 bases fitting TRBD2. Germline trimming cut 3 bases from V and 1 base from J; bases unmatched to any gene: 0. The CDR3 is 13 residues long. The germline CDR1 and CDR2 sequences are KGHSH and LQKENI. The CDR3 nucleotides are TGTGCCAGCTCACCTAGCGGGTCCTACGAGCAGTACTTC. It codes for CASSPSGSYEQYF.

The rearrangement uses TRBV7-3 and TRBJ2-3; D may be TRBD1 or TRBD2 (5 bases each). CDR1 is SGHTA, CDR2 FQGTGA, per germline. V gave up 5 bases and J gave up 0 bases, with 9 bases separating them. This CDR3 has 14 amino acids. CDR3: CASSRGGSTDTQYF. As DNA, the CDR3 is TGTGCCAGCAGCAGGGGCGGGAGCACAGATACGCAGTATTTT.

The chain recombines TRBV29-1 with TRBJ2-2; TRBD2 is a possible D gene (6 bases). The CDR3 runs to 13 residues. Germline V gene sequence: CDR1 SQVTM, CDR2 ANQGSEA. Trimming took 4 bases from V and 6 from J, leaving 12 bases between them. The CDR3: CSVGEAGPGELFF. CDR3 DNA: TGCAGCGTTGGGGAGGCCGGTCCCGGGGAGCTGTTTTTT.

This clone has more than one count but fewer than ten. This chain uses TRBV4-3 with TRBJ2-3; D may be TRBD1 (6 bases). Germline V gives CDR1 LGHNA, CDR2 YSLEER. CDR3 length: 12 amino acids. V was cut by 1 base and J by 11 bases, with 10 bases left in between. The CDR3 sequence: CASSQARTEQYF. CDR3 in DNA: TGCGCCAGCAGCCAAGCAAGGACAGAGCAGTATTTT.

The rearrangement joins TRBV9 to TRBJ1-3; no clear D gene. Germline loops: CDR1 SGDLS, CDR2 YYNGEE. The CDR3 extends over 15 amino acids. With 2 bases removed from V and 2 bases from J, the gap between germline ends came to 11 bases. The CDR3 DNA reads TGTGCCAGCAGCGTTGGAGGGATAACTGGAAACACCATATATTTT. Its protein is CASSVGGITGNTIYF.

The chain has TRBV6-5 and TRBJ2-1; possible D gene TRBD2, 5 bases. The CDR3 sequence is 15 residues long. V dropped 0 bases and J dropped 12 bases, with 18 bases sitting between them. The V gene's germline CDR1 is MNHEY and CDR2 SVGAGI. The CDR3 protein is CASSYSRVEGSGQFF. The CDR3 coding sequence is TGTGCCAGCAGTTACTCGAGAGTCGAGGGAAGCGGGCAGTTCTTC.

The V call is TRBV11-2, the J call TRBJ2-1; D ambiguous. This CDR3 has 13 residues. Trimming left V 1 base short and J 4 bases short, with 5 bases between. CDR1 is SGHAT and CDR2 is FQNNGV in the germline V gene. The CDR3 bases are TGTGCCAGCAGCTTAGCCATATACAATGAGCAGTTCTTC. Its translation: CASSLAIYNEQFF.

The chain combines TRBV18 with TRBJ2-1, with D hard to call. Trimming left V 2 bases short and J 10 bases short, with 9 bases between. Germline CDR1 and CDR2: KGHSH and LQKENI. The CDR3 sequence is 12 residues long. The CDR3 protein is CASSPMRNEQFF. DNA of the CDR3: TGTGCCAGCTCACCAATGCGTAACGAGCAGTTCTTC.

The rearrangement joins TRBV4-1 to TRBJ2-7; D is undetermined. The CDR3 consists of 14 residues. CDR1 is MGHRA, CDR2 YSYEKL, per germline. The V gene lost 0 bases and the J gene lost 2 bases, with 8 bases spanning the gap. CDR3 region: CASSQDPHPYEQYF. DNA for the CDR3: TGCGCCAGCAGCCAAGATCCCCACCCCTACGAGCAGTACTTC.

The V call is TRBV28, the J call TRBJ2-7; 7 positions match TRBD1. Germline V CDR1 and CDR2: MDHEN, SYDVKM. CDR3 length: 14 residues. Germline trimming cut 4 bases from V and 0 bases from J; bases unmatched to any gene: 3. The DNA of the CDR3 is TGTGCCAGCAGTTCGGACAGGCACTCCTACGAGCAGTACTTC. Translated: CASSSDRHSYEQYF.

This clone came up once. The gene calls are TRBV6-5 and TRBJ2-2; D remains ambiguous. This CDR3 is 15 amino acids long. Germline CDR1 is MNHEY and CDR2 is SVGAGI. Trimming removed 5 bases at V and 0 bases at J, with 10 bases between. CDR3: CASSPGVANTGELFF. In nucleotides, the CDR3 is TGTGCCAGCAGTCCGGGCGTAGCGAACACCGGGGAGCTGTTTTTT.

The CDR3 nucleotides read TGTGCCAGCCCTAGTCCTTTGAACACCGGGGAGCTGTTTTTT. This gives the protein CASPSPLNTGELFF. This chain connects TRBV19 to TRBJ2-2; D remains ambiguous. Trimming removed 9 bases at V and 1 base at J, with 12 bases between. The CDR3 length is 14 residues. Germline V CDR1 and CDR2: LNHDA, SQIVND (reference sequence).

V and J are TRBV30 and TRBJ2-5; the D gene is possibly TRBD2 (6 bases). V shed 3 bases and J shed 4 bases, with 12 bases lying between them. Germline V gene data show CDR1 as GTSNPN and CDR2 as SVGIG (reference sequence). This CDR3 contains 13 residues. The CDR3 spells CAWSRERRETQYF. Here the CDR3 DNA reads TGTGCCTGGAGCCGGGAGCGGCGAGAGACCCAGTACTTC.

This clone came up once. V usage is TRBV6-5 and J usage is TRBJ1-5, with 7 bases matching TRBD1. The CDR3 is 13 amino acids. V lost 5 bases, J lost 6 bases, and 4 bases stayed unmatched. Germline V gives CDR1 MNHEY, CDR2 SVGAGI. For the CDR3, the DNA is TGTGCCAGCAGTAGGGGGCGGAGTCAGCCCCAGCATTTT. Protein: CASSRGRSQPQHF.

V gene TRBV11-3 combines with J gene TRBJ2-7, with a weak D call TRBD2 (6 bases). Trimming left V 6 bases short and J 0 bases short, with 15 bases between. The CDR3 is 15 amino acids. CDR1 is SGHNT and CDR2 is YENEEA in the germline V gene. CDR3 loop: CASSPGGSLSYEQYF. Here the CDR3 DNA reads TGTGCCAGCAGTCCTGGGGGGTCCCTCTCCTACGAGCAGTACTTC.

The chain couples TRBV12-5 to TRBJ2-1, with no clear D. The ends were cut back, 7 bases at V and 9 bases at J, with 13 bases in the middle. The CDR3 contains 12 residues. Germline CDR1 is LGHNT and CDR2 is FRNRAP. In nucleotides, the CDR3 is TGTGCTAGTGCCAGAGTATTCGCTGAGCAGTTCTTC. Translation gives CASARVFAEQFF.

Turning to this clone: At the DNA level, this CDR3 is encoded by other sequences in the same sample as well. The V and J genes are TRBV27 and TRBJ2-7, with D hard to call. The CDR3 totals 12 residues. Trimming shortened V by 4 bases and J by 0 bases, and 4 bases separated the two germline ends. Germline V gives CDR1 MNHEY, CDR2 SMNVEV (reference sequence). The CDR3 region has the DNA TGTGCCAGCAGTTCCAGCTCCTACGAGCAGTACTTC. This encodes CASSSSSYEQYF.

The genes are TRBV7-9 and TRBJ1-4; 9 bases agree with TRBD1. Trimming took 4 bases from V and 4 from J; bases not matched to a gene: 13. This CDR3 spans 18 amino acids. Looked up from germline, CDR1 is SEHNR and CDR2 is FQNEAQ (reference sequence). The CDR3 is CASSSRDRVFLDNEKLFF. The CDR3 DNA is TGTGCCAGCAGCTCCCGGGACAGGGTCTTTCTTGATAATGAAAAACTGTTTTTT.

The chain links TRBV27 to TRBJ1-2; no clear D. CDR1 is MNHEY, CDR2 SMNVEV, per germline (reference sequence). V was clipped by 6 bases and J by 8 bases, with 19 bases between them. There are 14 residues in the CDR3. The CDR3 DNA reads as TGTGCCAGCAGAGGTAACGGGCGGTTTAGGGGCTACACCTTC. Protein product: CASRGNGRFRGYTF.

Only a few counts were recorded for this clone. The rearrangement links TRBV27 to TRBJ1-4, with D perhaps TRBD1 (6 bases). The CDR3 runs 16 residues. The germline CDR1 and CDR2 sequences are MNHEY and SMNVEV (reference sequence). V shed 2 bases and J shed 0 bases, with 10 bases lying between them. CDR3 DNA sequence: TGTGCCAGCAGTTTAAAGGACAGACCAACTAATGAAAAACTGTTTTTT. Its translation is CASSLKDRPTNEKLFF.